What follows is one TCR beta chain and its context. The entry originates in a study of blood T cell repertoires in COVID-19. Overall study: The cDNA or gDNA used as material had been derived from T cells, B-cell-depleted T cells, or PBMCs.

Germline V gene sequence: CDR1 SGHTS, CDR2 YDEGEE. V was pared by 0 bases and J by 0 bases, with 6 bases of the junction left unmatched. The CDR3 runs to 18 residues. How the authors handled the data: Researchers report that nucleated cell counts were estimated from reference gene primer amplification. Profiling relied on immunoSEQ multiplex PCR, and the TCRdb table lists in-frame clones only, not all of them. D and trimming come from the DNA, and the V and J calls and clone size come from that table. The table shows under 200,000 clones, with 88% occurring only once. The TCR was taken from a man in his 60s with acute or convalescent COVID-19. The sample comprised peripheral blood. The J gene is TRBJ2-3, the V gene TRBV5-8; TRBD2 matches 11 bases. In DNA form, the CDR3 reads TGTGCCAGCAGCTTGGCGTCTAGCGGGGGGCCTAGCACAGATACGCAGTATTTT. This translates into CASSLASSGGPSTDTQYF.